These 31 T cell receptor beta chains came from one sample sequenced in a study of OX40 agonist ivuxolimab in advanced cancers. The repertoire was sequenced with immunoSEQ multiplex PCR; TCRdb's copy has only in-frame clones and lacks some. The table includes some 100,000 clones, around four fifths detected once. The sequencing used CD4+ or CD8+ T cells sorted from blood, collected in a trial of the OX40 agonist ivuxolimab. These receptors all stem from an adult with an advanced solid tumor such as melanoma, head and neck, liver or kidney cancer.

The V gene is TRBV27, the J gene TRBJ1-2; TRBD1 is a possible D gene (6 bases). V was cut by 3 bases and J by 6 bases, with 20 bases left in between. The germline V gene has CDR1 MNHEY and CDR2 SMNVEV (reference sequence). The CDR3 covers 16 residues. The chain's CDR3 is CASSLVTRGGINGYTF. CDR3 coding DNA: TGTGCCAGCAGTTTGGTAACCAGGGGAGGAATAAATGGCTACACCTTC.

This chain links TRBV15 with TRBJ1-1, with 8 nucleotides matching TRBD1. This CDR3 has 15 amino acids. Unmatched junction bases numbered 5, after V lost 1 base and J lost 4 bases. Germline CDR1 reads LNHNV; CDR2 reads YYDKDF (reference sequence). CDR3 amino acids: CATSRVDRGGTEAFF. DNA of the CDR3: TGTGCCACCAGCAGAGTAGACAGGGGAGGCACTGAAGCTTTCTTT.

This sequence joins TRBV6-6 and TRBJ2-7, with TRBD1 matching 9 bases. This CDR3 contains 13 residues. The V gene end was trimmed by 8 bases and the J gene end by 4 bases; junction bases not matched to a gene: 6. Germline CDR1 reads MNHNY; CDR2 reads SVGAGI (reference sequence). The CDR3 here is CASLRDREYEQYF. CDR3 DNA: TGTGCCAGCCTCCGGGACAGGGAGTACGAGCAGTACTTC.

The chain carries TRBV11-2 and TRBJ1-6, with TRBD1 matching over 8 bases. Losses at the gene ends were 6 bases for V and 6 bases for J; bases not matched to a gene: 7. Per germline, CDR1 SGHAT and CDR2 FQNNGV. This CDR3 is 15 amino acids long. CDR3 residues: CASRSDRGGNSPLHF. The DNA for the CDR3 is TGTGCCAGCAGAAGCGACAGGGGAGGTAATTCACCCCTCCACTTT.

The CDR3: CAISGNRVQETQYF. The CDR3 bases are TGTGCCATCAGTGGAAACAGGGTCCAAGAGACCCAGTACTTC. The chain combines TRBV10-3 with TRBJ2-5, with D perhaps TRBD1 (6 bases). V lost 4 bases, J lost 1 base, and 10 bases lay in between. This CDR3 spans 14 amino acids. Germline CDR1 ENHRY, CDR2 SYGVKD.

The V and J genes are TRBV6-5 and TRBJ1-3; D not resolved. From germline, CDR1 is MNHEY and CDR2 SVGAGI. V lost 6 bases, J lost 4 bases, and 13 bases lay in between. The CDR3 has 14 residues. The CDR3 loop reads CASSRASEGNTIYF. The DNA of the CDR3 is TGTGCCAGCAGCCGGGCCTCGGAGGGAAACACCATATATTTT.

The chain links TRBV6-1 to TRBJ1-1, with TRBD1 identical over 10 bases. Trimming removed 4 bases from V and 5 bases from J; junction bases left unmatched: 7. Germline V gene data show CDR1 as MNHNS and CDR2 as SASEGT. The CDR3 has 15 amino acids. CDR3 nucleotide sequence: TGTGCCAGCAGTGCAATTGGACAGGGGGTTACTGAAGCTTTCTTT. It yields the protein CASSAIGQGVTEAFF.

In DNA, the CDR3 is TGTGCCAGCAGCCCCTTTGGGGCCAACGTCCTGACTTTC. It translates to CASSPFGANVLTF. V gene TRBV11-3 combines with J gene TRBJ2-6; D is undetermined. The CDR3 loop spans 13 amino acids. Trimming took 5 bases from V and 3 from J, leaving 5 bases between them. Germline lookup yields CDR1 SGHNT and CDR2 YENEEA.

Turning to this clone: The same CDR3 also results from other DNA sequences found in this sample. The chain recombines TRBV18 with TRBJ1-4; D is undetermined. The germline CDR1 and CDR2 sequences are KGHSH and LQKENI. CDR3 length equals 13 residues. Trimming left V 3 bases short and J 5 bases short, with 7 bases between. The DNA for the CDR3 is TGTGCCAGCTCACCCCCGGGGAATGAAAAACTGTTTTTT. Residues: CASSPPGNEKLFF.

This clone was recorded only once. The CDR3 nucleotides read TGTGCCAGCAGCGTAGGTGTTCTTGAGACCCAGTACTTC. Protein sequence: CASSVGVLETQYF. The J gene is TRBJ2-5, the V gene TRBV9; D gene unclear. V lost 0 bases and J lost 5, with 8 bases in between. This CDR3 has 13 amino acids. Per the germline V gene, CDR1 is SGDLS and CDR2 is YYNGEE.

This clone was detected only a few times. The rearrangement joins TRBV5-1 to TRBJ1-2, with 10 bases identical to TRBD1. CDR3 size: 18 residues. V lost 0 bases, J lost 7 bases, and 15 bases stayed unmatched. The V gene's germline CDR1 is SGHRS and CDR2 YFSETQ. In DNA form, the CDR3 reads TGCGCCAGCAGCTTGGGGATGGGTACCGGGACAGGGGATCTTGGCTACACCTTC. This codes for CASSLGMGTGTGDLGYTF.

This clone was counted at least ten times. This chain joins TRBV7-9 and TRBJ2-1; D could derive from TRBD1 or TRBD2 (6 bases each). CDR3 length equals 15 residues. CDR1 is SEHNR, CDR2 FQNEAQ, per germline (reference sequence). V lost 4 bases, J lost 4 bases, and 14 bases lay in between. In nucleotides, the CDR3 is TGTGCCAGCAGCTCGGGAGTTACAGGGTACAATGAGCAGTTCTTC. Translation: CASSSGVTGYNEQFF.

The J gene is TRBJ1-2, the V gene TRBV5-1; TRBD1 is a possible D gene (6 bases). Between the trimmed V and J ends, which lost 1 base and 3 bases, there was a span of 10 bases. This CDR3 region has 14 residues. From germline, CDR1 is SGHRS and CDR2 YFSETQ. Here the CDR3 reads CASSLNGQHYGYTF. CDR3 in DNA: TGCGCCAGCAGCTTGAACGGACAGCACTATGGCTACACCTTC.

Details on this clone: Other DNA sequences of this sample code for an identical CDR3. The chain has TRBV18 and TRBJ1-2; tentative D call: TRBD1 (6 bases). The V end lost 3 bases, the J end lost 4 bases, and 12 bases lay between the germline ends. Germline V gives CDR1 KGHSH, CDR2 LQKENI. This CDR3 spans 14 amino acids. CDR3: CASSPGQGSYGYTF. In DNA form, the CDR3 reads TGTGCCAGCTCACCGGGACAAGGTAGCTATGGCTACACCTTC. The whole variable domain, remainder taken from reference TRBV18 and TRBJ1-2, is NAGVMQNPRHLVRRRGQEARLRCSPMKGHSHVYWYRQLPEEGLKFMVYLQKENIIDESGMPKERFSAEFPKEGPSILRIQQVVRGDSAAYFCASSPGQGSYGYTFGSGTRLTVV.

This clone was detected once. The genes are TRBV7-2 and TRBJ2-1, with TRBD2 identical over 7 bases. The V gene end was trimmed by 5 bases and the J gene end by 5 bases; junction bases not matched to a gene: 12. CDR3 size: 16 residues. Per the germline V gene, CDR1 is SGHTA and CDR2 is FQGNSA. CDR3 amino acids: CASSRWGGTANNEQFF. The CDR3, as DNA: TGTGCCAGCAGCCGGTGGGGGGGGACCGCAAACAATGAGCAGTTCTTC.

This chain links TRBV5-1 with TRBJ2-2; maybe TRBD1 (5 bases). The CDR3 loop spans 15 amino acids. Germline V gives CDR1 SGHRS, CDR2 YFSETQ. Deletions cut 2 bases from V and 5 bases from J, with 13 bases between. CDR3 nucleotides: TGCGCCAGCAGCTTTATAGGGGAAAGGACCGGGGAGCTGTTTTTT. Translating it yields CASSFIGERTGELFF.

The chain links TRBV4-1 to TRBJ2-1; 10 bases match TRBD2. The CDR3 is 15 amino acids. Germline CDR1 and CDR2: MGHRA and YSYEKL. Trimming at V came to 4 bases and at J to 2 bases, leaving 2 bases not matched to a gene. The CDR3: CASSLTSGAYNEQFF. In DNA form, the CDR3 reads TGCGCCAGCAGCCTTACTAGCGGGGCCTACAATGAGCAGTTCTTC.

CDR3 nucleotides: TGTGCCAGCAGCCCGGTCAGTACGCTCACCTACAATGAGCAGTTCTTC. It specifies CASSPVSTLTYNEQFF. The chain has TRBV7-2 and TRBJ2-1; no clear D gene. Germline lookup yields CDR1 SGHTA and CDR2 FQGNSA. Trimming cost V 5 bases and J 2 bases, with 16 bases left between them. The CDR3 is 16 amino acids. Full variable domain (missing parts from reference TRBV7-2 and TRBJ2-1): GAGVSQSPSNKVTEKGKDVELRCDPISGHTALYWYRQSLGQGLEFLIYFQGNSAPDKSGLPSDRFSAERTGGSVSTLTIQRTQQEDSAVYLCASSPVSTLTYNEQFFGPGTRLTVL.

The chain is built from TRBV4-2 and TRBJ2-2; no clear D gene. Trimming cost V 0 bases and J 4 bases, with 15 bases left between them. This CDR3 spans 17 amino acids. The V gene's germline CDR1 is LGHNA and CDR2 YNFKEQ. The CDR3 DNA reads as TGTGCCAGCAGCCAAGATTCCTATGGGTGGGGCACCGGGGAGCTGTTTTTT. This sequence encodes CASSQDSYGWGTGELFF.

The chain couples TRBV7-6 to TRBJ1-5; TRBD1 might be the D (6 bases). CDR1 and CDR2 from the germline V gene are SGHVS and FNYEAQ. V was cut by 4 bases and J by 3 bases, with 13 bases left in between. The CDR3 spans 15 residues. The CDR3, as DNA: TGTGCCAGCAGCTCAGGACAGACTCCCAATCAGCCCCAGCATTTT. Translating gives CASSSGQTPNQPQHF.

The V and J genes are TRBV10-3 and TRBJ1-5, with D hard to call. Germline V lookup: CDR1 ENHRY, CDR2 SYGVKD. The length of the CDR3 is 12 residues. Trimming shortened V by 5 bases and J by 6 bases, and 8 bases separated the two germline ends. The CDR3 loop is CAISREGQPQHF. DNA for the CDR3: TGTGCCATCAGTAGGGAGGGTCAGCCCCAGCATTTT.

The chain carries TRBV4-3 and TRBJ1-6; maybe TRBD1 (5 bases). The CDR3 spans 16 residues. The germline gives CDR1 LGHNA, CDR2 YSLEER. The ends were cut back, 0 bases at V and 6 bases at J, with 12 bases in the middle. The CDR3 here is CASSQDPQGINSPLHF. CDR3 nucleotide sequence: TGCGCCAGCAGCCAAGACCCGCAGGGAATTAATTCACCCCTCCACTTT.

The genes are TRBV5-1 and TRBJ2-2; the D call may be TRBD1 or TRBD2 (6 bases each). Germline-derived CDR1 and CDR2 are SGHRS and YFSETQ. Trimming stripped 0 bases from V and 3 bases from J, with 12 bases between. The CDR3 length is 16 residues. For the CDR3, the DNA is TGCGCCAGCAGCTTGGTAGGGGGGTCGGACACCGGGGAGCTGTTTTTT. This codes for CASSLVGGSDTGELFF.

V and J are TRBV30 and TRBJ1-5; unclear D gene. V lost 1 base and J 3 bases, leaving 4 bases between the germline ends. The CDR3 has 12 amino acids. Germline V gene lookup returns CDR1 GTSNPN and CDR2 SVGIG (reference sequence). The CDR3 nucleotides read TGTGCCTGGAGTGCTACCAATCAGCCCCAGCATTTT. It specifies CAWSATNQPQHF.

This chain joins TRBV7-8 and TRBJ1-5, with 7 bases aligning to TRBD1. The CDR3 covers 19 residues. Germline CDR1 SGHVS, CDR2 FQNEAQ. Losses at the gene ends were 4 bases for V and 0 bases for J; bases not matched to a gene: 15. CDR3 DNA: TGTGCCAGCAGCTCCCGGACAGGCCCCCACGATTATAGCAATCAGCCCCAGCATTTT. This sequence encodes CASSSRTGPHDYSNQPQHF.

V is TRBV19 and J is TRBJ1-2; D is undetermined. CDR1 LNHDA and CDR2 SQIVND come from the germline V gene (reference sequence). Trimming left V 5 bases short and J 7 bases short, with 23 bases between. The CDR3 length is 16 residues. For the CDR3, the DNA is TGTGCCAGTAGTTCCCGGGCCAGCAGAATAATCCGTGGCTACACCTTC. Translating it yields CASSSRASRIIRGYTF.

The chain has TRBV5-1 and TRBJ1-4; D ambiguous. The CDR3 covers 13 residues. Germline CDR1 and CDR2: SGHRS and YFSETQ. Trimming took off 2 bases at V and 5 bases at J, with 7 bases between the two ends. The DNA of the CDR3 is TGCGCCAGCAGCTTCGGGGTAAATGAAAAACTGTTTTTT. Translating it yields CASSFGVNEKLFF.

The chain recombines TRBV6-5 with TRBJ1-4; no clear D. V lost 6 bases and J 0 bases, leaving 11 bases between the germline ends. The CDR3 consists of 15 residues. Germline CDR1 and CDR2: MNHEY and SVGAGI. Here the CDR3 reads CASSLDLATNEKLFF. In DNA, the CDR3 is TGTGCCAGCAGCCTCGACCTTGCAACTAATGAAAAACTGTTTTTT.

CDR3 DNA sequence: TGCGCCAGCAGCCAAGGGAGACAGGGGGCCGGAGATACGCAGTATTTT. It is translated as CASSQGRQGAGDTQYF. The chain has TRBV4-3 and TRBJ2-3; 10 bases align to TRBD1. The CDR3 covers 16 residues. J was trimmed by 5 bases and V by 1 base; bases with no gene match: 6. Germline loops: CDR1 LGHNA, CDR2 YSLEER.

V gene TRBV2 combines with J gene TRBJ1-6; TRBD1 agrees at 7 bases. The length of the CDR3 is 15 residues. Germline-derived CDR1 and CDR2 are SNHLY and FYNNEI. V was clipped by 5 bases and J by 6 bases; unmatched bases: 7. In nucleotides, the CDR3 is TGTGCCAGCAGTAGTAAGACAGGGCCTAATTCACCCCTCCACTTT. This sequence encodes CASSSKTGPNSPLHF.

This chain uses TRBV6-1 with TRBJ2-1; no reliable D call. CDR1 and CDR2 from the germline V gene are MNHNS and SASEGT. Deletions cut 3 bases from V and 8 bases from J, with 8 bases between. This CDR3 contains 12 residues. The CDR3 region has the DNA TGTGCCAGCAGTGAGCTAGGCTATGAGCAGTTCTTC. It translates to CASSELGYEQFF.